This TCR beta chain comes out of a study of blood T cell repertoires in COVID-19. This CDR3 has 17 residues. In germline, CDR1 is SGHDN, CDR2 FVKESK. The germline V and J ends were trimmed by 0 bases and 0 bases, with 15 bases remaining between them. This clone was detected once. Sequencing was performed with immunoSEQ multiplex PCR; in TCRdb, only in-frame clones are kept and a portion is missing. The sample carries 69,000 or so clones, 80% to 90% recorded once. The chain links TRBV14 to TRBJ2-7, with D hard to call. Input material: peripheral blood. The clonotype originates from a woman aged 80 or over with active or convalescent COVID-19. The CDR3 sequence: CASSQDLSPGYSYEQYF. As DNA, the CDR3 is TGTGCCAGCAGCCAAGATCTTTCCCCAGGATACTCCTACGAGCAGTACTTC. Together with reference TRBV14 and TRBJ2-7, the CDR3 gives the full variable domain: EAGVTQFPSHSVIEKGQTVTLRCDPISGHDNLYWYRRVMGKEIKFLLHFVKESKQDESGMPNNRFLAERTGGTYSTLKVQPAELEDSGVYFCASSQDLSPGYSYEQYFGPGTRLTVT.